One sample yielded the 20 T cell receptor beta chains listed below, sequenced in a study of Graves' ophthalmopathy and Graves' hyperthyroidism. TCR beta CDR3 regions were amplified from RNA transcripts. HTBI primers were employed in first-round RT-PCR, then a second-round multiplex PCR followed. Each CDR3 protein is one row after TCRdb ran MiXCR on the multiplex PCR reads. The data show about 57,000 distinct CDR3 sequences, approximately 47% seen once. Sequencing used peripheral blood. These receptors all come from an adult woman with Graves' ophthalmopathy.

Ten or more counts support this clonotype. The CDR3 loop reads CASSHTEPLGETQYF. The CDR3 nucleotides are TGTGCCAGCAGCCACACAGAACCCTTAGGGGAGACCCAGTACTTC. The chain links TRBV3-1 to TRBJ2-5; D remains unclear. The CDR3 sequence is 15 residues long. Trimming pared 3 bases from V and 5 bases from J, leaving 16 bases between. Germline-derived CDR1 and CDR2 are LGHDT and YNNKEL (reference sequence).

The gene calls are TRBV5-1 and TRBJ2-3, with TRBD2 matching over 13 bases. V was pared by 4 bases and J by 3 bases, with 5 bases of the junction left unmatched. This CDR3 has 16 residues. Germline assignment: CDR1 SGHRS and CDR2 YFSETQ. The CDR3 DNA reads TGCGCCAGCAGCCCGGGGACTAGCGGGACGACAGATACGCAGTATTTT. Amino acids: CASSPGTSGTTDTQYF. Complete variable domain (other parts from reference TRBV5-1 and TRBJ2-3): KAGVTQTPRYLIKTRGQQVTLSCSPISGHRSVSWYQQTPGQGLQFLFEYFSETQRNKGNFPGRFSGRQFSNSRSEMNVSTLELGDSALYLCASSPGTSGTTDTQYFGPGTRLTVL.

This clonotype was seen ten or more times. This chain joins TRBV19 and TRBJ2-4; 8 bases are a match to TRBD1. The CDR3 length is 17 residues. CDR1 is LNHDA and CDR2 is SQIVND in the germline V gene (reference sequence). After removal of 6 bases from V and 9 bases from J, the junction contained 19 bases not matched to a gene. The CDR3 sequence is CASSSTLDRGVRSIQYF. The CDR3 DNA reads as TGTGCCAGTAGCTCTACTCTCGACAGGGGCGTAAGGAGCATTCAGTACTTC.

This clonotype is medium-sized (0.01 to 0.1%). The chain uses TRBV7-3 and TRBJ1-1; no definite D call. Germline assignment: CDR1 SGHTA and CDR2 FQGTGA. The CDR3 length is 14 residues. V was pared by 4 bases and J by 5 bases, with 14 bases between. The DNA for the CDR3 is TGTGCCAGCAGCTCCGGTGTGATAGTTACTGAAGCTTTCTTT. Translation gives CASSSGVIVTEAFF.

This clonotype is medium-sized by share. The chain uses TRBV24-1 and TRBJ2-3; D is ambiguous. The CDR3 is 15 amino acids. Germline CDR1 and CDR2: KGHDR and SFDVKD. With 3 bases removed from V and 0 bases from J, the gap between germline ends came to 9 bases. CDR3 sequence (DNA): TGTGCCACCAGTGATCACGTACTCAGCACAGATACGCAGTATTTT. Translation: CATSDHVLSTDTQYF.

V usage is TRBV28 and J usage is TRBJ1-4, with D unresolved. Germline loops: CDR1 MDHEN, CDR2 SYDVKM. V lost 5 bases and J lost 1, with 14 bases in between. The CDR3 has 16 residues. CDR3 in amino acids: CASSGGRILTNEKLFF. In DNA form, the CDR3 reads TGTGCCAGCAGTGGTGGTCGGATCCTAACTAATGAAAAACTGTTTTTT.

Comments on this clonotype: The conserved final phenylalanine or tryptophan is absent from the CDR3, which likely points to a read error. The chain uses TRBV7-3 and TRBJ1-2; weak D call: TRBD1 (5 bases). CDR1 SGHTA and CDR2 FQGTGA come from the germline V gene. V was pared by 3 bases and J by 1 base, with 12 bases between. CDR3 length equals 15 residues. In nucleotides, the CDR3 is TGTGCCAGCAGCTTCACACAGGAATTTAACTATGGCTACACCCTC. The encoded protein is CASSFTQEFNYGYTL.

The chain employs TRBV7-2 and TRBJ2-6; D remains ambiguous. CDR3 length equals 15 residues. V shed 2 bases and J shed 4 bases, with 9 bases lying between them. Germline values: CDR1 SGHTA, CDR2 FQGNSA. DNA for the CDR3: TGTGCCAGCAGCTTACCAAACTCGGGGGCCAACGTCCTGACTTTC. Its protein product is CASSLPNSGANVLTF.

This clonotype was counted between two and nine times. The chain uses TRBV30 and TRBJ2-1; D gene unclear. V was shortened by 2 bases and J by 0 bases, with 11 bases between the two germline ends. The germline V gene encodes CDR1 GTSNPN and CDR2 SVGIG (reference sequence). This CDR3 is built from 15 residues. CDR3 DNA: TGTGCCTGGAGTAAGTTCCTCCGCTCCTACAATGAGCAGTTCTTC. Amino acid sequence: CAWSKFLRSYNEQFF.

J is TRBJ2-6 and V is TRBV5-4; D is unresolved. There are 16 residues in the CDR3. Deletions cut 0 bases from V and 0 bases from J, with 7 bases between. Germline CDR1 is SGHNT and CDR2 is YYREEE (reference sequence). The CDR3 protein is CASSLAWGSGANVLTF. In nucleotides, the CDR3 is TGTGCCAGCAGCTTGGCCTGGGGCTCTGGGGCCAACGTCCTGACTTTC.

Here the CDR3 DNA reads TGTGCCAGCAGCGTACCTTCCCGGGACTATGGCTACACCTTC. It codes for CASSVPSRDYGYTF. This rearrangement joins TRBV9 to TRBJ1-2; no reliable D call. The V and J ends lost 1 base and 3 bases respectively, with 10 bases between them. The germline gives CDR1 SGDLS, CDR2 YYNGEE. The CDR3 runs 14 residues.

A single count supports this clonotype. This sequence joins TRBV20-1 and TRBJ2-1; tentatively, D is TRBD2 (5 bases). There are 12 residues in the CDR3. V was clipped by 4 bases and J by 6 bases, with 10 bases between them. Per the germline V gene, CDR1 is DFQATT and CDR2 is SNEGSKA (reference sequence). DNA of the CDR3: TGCAGTGCTAAAGGACTCCCCAATGAGCAGTTCTTC. Protein sequence: CSAKGLPNEQFF.

This clonotype was seen at least ten times. The rearrangement links TRBV27 to TRBJ2-7; TRBD1 matches at 10 bases. V trimming: 4 bases; J trimming: 1 base; junction bases outside the gene matches: 4. The germline V gene has CDR1 MNHEY and CDR2 SMNVEV (reference sequence). The CDR3 spans 15 residues. CDR3 in amino acids: CASSWTGGSSYEQYF. CDR3 nucleotide sequence: TGTGCCAGCAGTTGGACAGGGGGTTCTTCCTACGAGCAGTACTTC.

This clonotype was seen at least ten times. The chain links TRBV6-5 to TRBJ2-2; D gene unclear. There are 14 residues in the CDR3. With 6 bases removed from V and 6 bases from J, the gap between germline ends came to 14 bases. Germline lookup yields CDR1 MNHEY and CDR2 SVGAGI. For the CDR3, the DNA is TGTGCCAGCAGACCCCCTCGCCAGTCCGGGGAGCTGTTTTTT. Translated, it gives CASRPPRQSGELFF.

This clonotype came up many times. This chain joins TRBV5-1 and TRBJ2-3; no reliable D call. Per the germline V gene, CDR1 is SGHRS and CDR2 is YFSETQ. The V gene lost 3 bases and the J gene lost 1 base, with 6 bases spanning the gap. The CDR3 is 13 amino acids. In DNA form, the CDR3 reads TGCGCCAGCAGCTCTCCGGGCACAGATACGCAGTATTTT. Its translation is CASSSPGTDTQYF.

Ten or more counts support this clonotype. V is TRBV19 and J is TRBJ1-6, with a possible D match to TRBD1 (5 bases). This CDR3 is built from 14 residues. V lost 3 bases to trimming and J lost 5 bases, with 8 bases between them. Per germline, CDR1 LNHDA and CDR2 SQIVND (reference sequence). The CDR3 protein is CASSMTANNSPLHF. Here the CDR3 DNA reads TGTGCCAGTAGTATGACAGCAAATAATTCACCCCTCCACTTT.

The chain recombines TRBV7-9 with TRBJ2-7; a weak D match, TRBD1 (6 bases). CDR3 size: 13 residues. V lost 5 bases to trimming and J lost 4 bases, with 12 bases between them. CDR1 is SEHNR, CDR2 FQNEAQ, per germline (reference sequence). The CDR3 sequence: CASSPGVGYEQYF. CDR3 in DNA: TGTGCCAGCAGCCCAGGGGTAGGGTACGAGCAGTACTTC. Looking up the rest from reference TRBV7-9 and TRBJ2-7 gives the full variable domain: DTGVSQNPRHKITKRGQNVTFRCDPISEHNRLYWYRQTLGQGPEFLTYFQNEAQLEKSRLLSDRFSAERPKGSFSTLEIQRTEQGDSAMYLCASSPGVGYEQYFGPGTRLTVT.

This clonotype was detected only once. The chain recombines TRBV7-2 with TRBJ2-3, with TRBD1 matching over 11 bases. The CDR3 totals 16 residues. In germline, CDR1 is SGHTA, CDR2 FQGNSA. After removal of 3 bases from V and 2 bases from J, the junction contained 4 bases not matched to a gene. CDR3 in DNA: TGTGCCAGCAGCTTCCGGACAGGGGGCTTCACAGATACGCAGTATTTT. Amino acid sequence: CASSFRTGGFTDTQYF.

This clonotype came up many times. V and J are TRBV24-1 and TRBJ2-1; the match to TRBD2 covers 10 bases. This CDR3 has 19 amino acids. Germline V CDR1 and CDR2: KGHDR, SFDVKD. The V segment lost 3 bases and the J segment 8 bases; nucleotides outside the gene matches: 18. The CDR3 nucleotides read TGTGCCACCAGTGATCCGAGGGACAGTTCCGGGACTAGCGCTTATGAGCAGTTCTTC. Translating it yields CATSDPRDSSGTSAYEQFF.

This chain links TRBV20-1 with TRBJ2-5; TRBD2 matches 14 bases. Losses at the gene ends were 3 bases for V and 4 bases for J; bases not matched to a gene: 7. The CDR3 sequence is 16 residues long. The germline V gene encodes CDR1 DFQATT and CDR2 SNEGSKA (reference sequence). CDR3 sequence reads: CSASNRTSGRLETQYF. The CDR3 DNA sequence: TGCAGTGCTAGTAATCGGACTAGCGGGAGGTTAGAGACCCAGTACTTC.